The clone carrying this T cell receptor beta chain has at least ten counts. Its specificity is unknown. This CDR3 comprises 14 residues. The germline V gene has CDR1 SGHDN and CDR2 FVKESK. The V end lost 6 bases, the J end lost 6 bases, and 14 bases lay between the germline ends. This sample was taken from a study of identical twins. Overall study findings and caveats: Within cord blood, abundant beta clonotypes carried fewer insertions, but memory repertoires showed no such trend.

A universal primer site was incorporated via template switching, and the cDNA contained unique molecular identifiers. TCRdb reanalysed the 5' RACE reads using MiXCR and keeps one entry per CDR3 protein. The sample lists over 500,000 distinct CDR3 sequences; roughly a fifth were seen once. These sequences were also reported in another study, on T cells expressing NK-cell markers. That paper adds: Among eight sequenced donors, seven carried HCMV seropositivity while one was seronegative.

The rearrangement links TRBV14 to TRBJ2-2, with D unresolved. This TCR came from a woman younger than 35 in good health. The sample consisted of CD4+ T cells sorted from blood. In DNA, the CDR3 is TGTGCCAGCAGTGCTCGGTTGTACCCCGGGGAGCTGTTTTTT. This encodes CASSARLYPGELFF.